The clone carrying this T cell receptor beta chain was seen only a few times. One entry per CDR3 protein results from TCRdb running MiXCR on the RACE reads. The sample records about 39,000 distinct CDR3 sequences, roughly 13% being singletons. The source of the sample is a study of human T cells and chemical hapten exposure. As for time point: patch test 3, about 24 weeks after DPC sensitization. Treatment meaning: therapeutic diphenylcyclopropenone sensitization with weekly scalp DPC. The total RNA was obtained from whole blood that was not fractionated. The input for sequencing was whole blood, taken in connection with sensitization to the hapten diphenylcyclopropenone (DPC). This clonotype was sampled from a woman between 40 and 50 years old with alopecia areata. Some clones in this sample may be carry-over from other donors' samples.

CDR3 nucleotide sequence: TGCGCCAGCAGCCAACCCACCGGAGGTGTCAGCGGGTCCTACGAGCAGTACTTC. Translating gives CASSQPTGGVSGSYEQYF. The J gene is TRBJ2-7, the V gene TRBV4-1; D is possibly TRBD2 (6 bases). Germline values: CDR1 MGHRA, CDR2 YSYEKL. Between the trimmed V and J ends, which lost 2 bases and 1 base, there was a span of 21 bases. The CDR3 length is 18 residues.